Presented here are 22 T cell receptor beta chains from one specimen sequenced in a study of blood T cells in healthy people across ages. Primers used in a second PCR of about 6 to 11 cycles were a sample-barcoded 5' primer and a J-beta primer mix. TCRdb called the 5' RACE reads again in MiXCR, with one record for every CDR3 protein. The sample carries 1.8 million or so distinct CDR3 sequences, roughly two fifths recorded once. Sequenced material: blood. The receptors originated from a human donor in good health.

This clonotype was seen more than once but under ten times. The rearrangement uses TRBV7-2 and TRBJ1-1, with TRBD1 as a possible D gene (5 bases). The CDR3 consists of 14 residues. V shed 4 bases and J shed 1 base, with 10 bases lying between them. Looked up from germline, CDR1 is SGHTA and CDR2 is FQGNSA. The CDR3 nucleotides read TGTGCCAGCAGCTGGGGACGGGAGAACACTGAAGCTTTCTTT. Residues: CASSWGRENTEAFF.

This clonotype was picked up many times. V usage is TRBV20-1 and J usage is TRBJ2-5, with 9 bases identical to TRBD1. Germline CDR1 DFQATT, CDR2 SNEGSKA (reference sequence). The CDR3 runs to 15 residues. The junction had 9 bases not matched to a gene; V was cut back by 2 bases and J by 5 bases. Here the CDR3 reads CSARSQGALSETQYF. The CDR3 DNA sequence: TGCAGTGCTAGATCACAGGGGGCTTTATCTGAGACCCAGTACTTC.

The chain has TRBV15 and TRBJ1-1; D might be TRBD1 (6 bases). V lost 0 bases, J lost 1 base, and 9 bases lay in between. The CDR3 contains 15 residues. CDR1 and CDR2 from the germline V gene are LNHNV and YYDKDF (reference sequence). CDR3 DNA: TGTGCCACCAGCAGAGAATTGACAGGGAACACTGAAGCTTTCTTT. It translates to CATSRELTGNTEAFF.

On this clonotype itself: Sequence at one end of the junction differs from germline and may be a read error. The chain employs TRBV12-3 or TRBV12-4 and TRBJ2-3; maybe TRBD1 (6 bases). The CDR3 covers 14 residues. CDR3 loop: CASRPSRGTDAQYF. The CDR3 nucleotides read TGTGCCAGCAGACCTAGCAGGGGAACAGATGCGCAGTATTTT.

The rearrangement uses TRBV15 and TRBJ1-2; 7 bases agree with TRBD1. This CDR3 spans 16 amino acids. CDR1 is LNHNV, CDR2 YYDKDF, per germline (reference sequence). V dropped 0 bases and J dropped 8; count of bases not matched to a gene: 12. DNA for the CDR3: TGTGCCACCAGCAGAGATCGTGGTGGGCAGGGGGGCGGCTACACCTTC. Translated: CATSRDRGGQGGGYTF. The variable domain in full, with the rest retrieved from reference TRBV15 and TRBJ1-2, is DAMVIQNPRYQVTQFGKPVTLSCSQTLNHNVMYWYQQKSSQAPKLLFHYYDKDFNNEADTPDNFQSRRPNTSFCFLDIRSPGLGDTAMYLCATSRDRGGQGGGYTFGSGTRLTVV.

The CDR3 loop reads CASSPQGLGTAKNIQYF. CDR3 nucleotide sequence: TGTGCCAGCAGCCCCCAGGGCTTGGGGACGGCCAAAAACATTCAGTACTTC. This chain links TRBV13 with TRBJ2-4, with D perhaps being TRBD1 or TRBD2 (5 bases each). Trimming removed 5 bases from V and 1 base from J, with 18 bases in between. The CDR3 runs 17 residues. CDR1 PRHDT and CDR2 FYEKMQ come from the germline V gene (reference sequence). Full variable domain (missing parts from reference TRBV13 and TRBJ2-4): AAGVIQSPRHLIKEKRETATLKCYPIPRHDTVYWYQQGPGQDPQFLISFYEKMQSDKGSIPDRFSAQQFSDYHSELNMSSLELGDSALYFCASSPQGLGTAKNIQYFGAGTRLSVL.

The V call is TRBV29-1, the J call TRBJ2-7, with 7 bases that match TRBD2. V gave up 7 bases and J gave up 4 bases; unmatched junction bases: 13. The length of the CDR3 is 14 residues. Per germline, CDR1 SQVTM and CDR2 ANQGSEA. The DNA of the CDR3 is TGCAGCGCATCGGGAGGAGAGCGGGGTTACGAGCAGTACTTC. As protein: CSASGGERGYEQYF.

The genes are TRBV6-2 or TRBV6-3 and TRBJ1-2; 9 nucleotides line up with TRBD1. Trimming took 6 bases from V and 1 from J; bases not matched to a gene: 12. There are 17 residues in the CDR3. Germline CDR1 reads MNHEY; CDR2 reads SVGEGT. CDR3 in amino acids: CASSLPGTGYGNYGYTF. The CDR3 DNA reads TGTGCCAGCAGCCTCCCCGGGACAGGGTATGGTAACTATGGCTACACCTTC.

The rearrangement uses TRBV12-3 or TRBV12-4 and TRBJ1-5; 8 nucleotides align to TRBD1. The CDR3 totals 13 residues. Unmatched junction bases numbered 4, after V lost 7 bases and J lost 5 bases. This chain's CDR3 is CASTSQGDQPQHF. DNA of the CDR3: TGTGCCAGCACCTCACAGGGGGATCAGCCCCAGCATTTT.

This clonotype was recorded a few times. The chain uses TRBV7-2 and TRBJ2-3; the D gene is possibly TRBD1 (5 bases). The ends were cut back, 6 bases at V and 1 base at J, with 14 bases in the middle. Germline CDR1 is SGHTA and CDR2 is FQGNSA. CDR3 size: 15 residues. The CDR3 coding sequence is TGTGCCAGCAGACGTCAGGGCACCCGCACAGATACGCAGTATTTT. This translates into CASRRQGTRTDTQYF. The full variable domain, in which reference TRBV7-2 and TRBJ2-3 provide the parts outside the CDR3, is GAGVSQSPSNKVTEKGKDVELRCDPISGHTALYWYRQSLGQGLEFLIYFQGNSAPDKSGLPSDRFSAERTGGSVSTLTIQRTQQEDSAVYLCASRRQGTRTDTQYFGPGTRLTVL.

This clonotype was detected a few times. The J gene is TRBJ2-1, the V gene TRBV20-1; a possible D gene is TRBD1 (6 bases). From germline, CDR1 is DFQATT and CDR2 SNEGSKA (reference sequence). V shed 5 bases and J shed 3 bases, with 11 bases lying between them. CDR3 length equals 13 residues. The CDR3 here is CSAEGVGYNEQFF. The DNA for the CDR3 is TGCAGTGCTGAGGGGGTCGGCTACAATGAGCAGTTCTTC.

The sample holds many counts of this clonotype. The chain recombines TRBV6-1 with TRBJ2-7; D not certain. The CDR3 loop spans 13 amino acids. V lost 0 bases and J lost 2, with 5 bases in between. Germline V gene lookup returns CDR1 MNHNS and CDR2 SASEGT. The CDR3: CASSEASTYEQYF. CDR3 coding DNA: TGTGCCAGCAGTGAAGCATCGACCTACGAGCAGTACTTC.

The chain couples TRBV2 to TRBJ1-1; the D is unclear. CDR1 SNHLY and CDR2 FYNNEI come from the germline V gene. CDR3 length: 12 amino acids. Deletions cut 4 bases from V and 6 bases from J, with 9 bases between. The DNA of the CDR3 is TGTGCCAGCAGTGTCTTCGGCTCTGAAGCTTTCTTT. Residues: CASSVFGSEAFF.

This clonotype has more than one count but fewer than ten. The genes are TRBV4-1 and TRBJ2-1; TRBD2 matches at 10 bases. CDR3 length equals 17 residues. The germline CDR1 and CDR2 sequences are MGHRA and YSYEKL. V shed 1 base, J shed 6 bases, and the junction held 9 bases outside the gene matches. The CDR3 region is CASSQGIERGGINEQFF. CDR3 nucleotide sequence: TGCGCCAGCAGCCAAGGAATTGAGCGGGGGGGCATCAATGAGCAGTTCTTC.

CDR3 nucleotide sequence: TGCAGTGCTCCCGGGACAGGGTCAATTTACGAGCAGTACTTC. Translating it yields CSAPGTGSIYEQYF. The genes are TRBV20-1 and TRBJ2-7; 9 bases map to TRBD1. This CDR3 is built from 14 residues. Germline CDR1 is DFQATT and CDR2 is SNEGSKA (reference sequence). J lost 4 bases, V lost 5 bases, and 9 bases had no gene match.

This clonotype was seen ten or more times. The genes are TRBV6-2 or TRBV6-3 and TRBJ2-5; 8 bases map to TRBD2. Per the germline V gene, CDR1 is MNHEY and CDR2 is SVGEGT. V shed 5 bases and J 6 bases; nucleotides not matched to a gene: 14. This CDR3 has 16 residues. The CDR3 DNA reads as TGTGCCAGCAGTCCCAGGACCAGCGGGGGAAGTAAGACCCAGTACTTC. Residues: CASSPRTSGGSKTQYF.

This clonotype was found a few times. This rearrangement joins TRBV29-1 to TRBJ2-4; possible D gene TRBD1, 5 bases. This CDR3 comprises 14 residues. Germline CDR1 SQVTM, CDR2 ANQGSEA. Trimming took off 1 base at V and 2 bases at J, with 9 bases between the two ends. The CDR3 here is CSVEGGHSKNIQYF. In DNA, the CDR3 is TGCAGCGTTGAAGGTGGACACTCCAAAAACATTCAGTACTTC.

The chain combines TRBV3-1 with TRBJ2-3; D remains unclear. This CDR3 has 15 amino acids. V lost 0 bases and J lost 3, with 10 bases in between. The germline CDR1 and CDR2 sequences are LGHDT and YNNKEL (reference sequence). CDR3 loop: CASSQDPGRTDTQYF. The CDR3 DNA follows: TGTGCCAGCAGCCAAGATCCGGGTAGGACAGATACGCAGTATTTT.

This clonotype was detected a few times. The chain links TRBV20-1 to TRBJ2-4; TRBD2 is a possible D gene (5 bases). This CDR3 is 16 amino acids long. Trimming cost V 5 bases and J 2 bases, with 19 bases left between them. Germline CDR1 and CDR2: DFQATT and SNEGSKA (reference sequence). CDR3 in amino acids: CSASHWTGSTKNIQYF. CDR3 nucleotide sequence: TGCAGTGCTTCCCATTGGACGGGAAGCACCAAAAACATTCAGTACTTC.

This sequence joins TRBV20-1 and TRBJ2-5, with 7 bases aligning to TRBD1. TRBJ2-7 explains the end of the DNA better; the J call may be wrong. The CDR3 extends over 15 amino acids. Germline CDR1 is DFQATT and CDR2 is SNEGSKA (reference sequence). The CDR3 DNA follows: TGCAGTGCTAACAAGGAGGAAAGGGGGCTGGACGAGCAGTACTTC. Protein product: CSANKEERGLDEQYF.

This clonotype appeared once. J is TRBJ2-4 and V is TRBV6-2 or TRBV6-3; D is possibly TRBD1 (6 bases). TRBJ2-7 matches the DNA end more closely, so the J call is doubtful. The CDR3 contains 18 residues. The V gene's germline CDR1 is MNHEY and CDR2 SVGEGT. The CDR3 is CASSYSLRQEGATYEQYF. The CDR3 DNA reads TGTGCCAGCAGTTACTCCCTCCGACAGGAAGGGGCAACCTACGAGCAGTACTTC.

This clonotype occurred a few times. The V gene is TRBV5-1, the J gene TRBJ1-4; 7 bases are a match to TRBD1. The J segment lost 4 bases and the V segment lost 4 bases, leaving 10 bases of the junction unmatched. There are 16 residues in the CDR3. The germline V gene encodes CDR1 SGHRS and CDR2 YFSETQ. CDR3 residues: CASSPTPGQSNEKLFF. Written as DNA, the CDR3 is TGCGCCAGCAGCCCCACCCCGGGACAGAGTAATGAAAAACTGTTTTTT.